This T cell receptor beta chain was obtained from a study of blood T cells in healthy people across ages. The germline gives CDR1 SGHTA, CDR2 FQGNSA. The V and J ends lost 5 bases and 0 bases, in that order; junction bases with no gene match: 9. The CDR3 has 18 residues. Primed by a sample-barcoded 5' primer and a J-beta primer mix, a second PCR proceeded for roughly 6 to 12 cycles. Each cDNA molecule was tagged by a template-switch adaptor with 12 random nucleotides. Using its own MiXCR run on the 5' RACE reads, TCRdb lists one record per CDR3 protein. The sample holds over 550,000 distinct CDR3 sequences, about 30% seen once. The draw of peripheral blood yielded about 9.4 milliliters from each donor.

The sequence was obtained from a woman aged 80 or over in good health. The sample was blood. The rearrangement uses TRBV7-2 and TRBJ2-1, with 11 bases identical to TRBD2. CDR3 region: CASSRRASGGSSYNEQFF. CDR3 nucleotide sequence: TGTGCCAGCAGCAGAAGGGCTAGCGGGGGGTCCTCCTACAATGAGCAGTTCTTC.